A single T cell receptor (beta chain) is shown here with its context. Its antigen is unidentified. The source of the sample is a study of monozygotic twins with inflammatory bowel disease. Study-level findings and limits: In these data, no single strong IBD-associated signal or clonotype received support. Among IBD patients, fewer clonotypes were shared with others than among healthy twins, especially with disease activity.

Germline V CDR1 and CDR2: SGHTA, FQGNSA. The CDR3 runs 15 residues. From its re-call of the 5' RACE reads, TCRdb lists each CDR3 protein once, without DNA. This sample's table reports about 300,000 distinct CDR3 sequences. The genes are TRBV7-2 and TRBJ2-7; the TRBD2 assignment by TCRdb is unverifiable without DNA. This TCR derives from a human donor with ulcerative colitis or Crohn's disease, or a healthy co-twin of an affected twin (not recorded which). Specimen: blood. The CDR3: CASSPQLAGGFEQYF.